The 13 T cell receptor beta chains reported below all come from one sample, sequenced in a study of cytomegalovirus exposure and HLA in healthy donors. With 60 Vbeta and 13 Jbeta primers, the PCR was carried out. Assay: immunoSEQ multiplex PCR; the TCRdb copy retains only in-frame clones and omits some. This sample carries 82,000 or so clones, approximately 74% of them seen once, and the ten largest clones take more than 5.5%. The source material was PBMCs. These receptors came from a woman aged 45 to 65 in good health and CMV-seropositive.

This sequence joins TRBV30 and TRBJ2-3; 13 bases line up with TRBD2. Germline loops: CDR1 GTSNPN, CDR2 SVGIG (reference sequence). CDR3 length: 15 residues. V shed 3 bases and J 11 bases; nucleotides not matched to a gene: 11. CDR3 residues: CAWRAMGTSGKRQYF. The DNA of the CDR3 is TGTGCCTGGAGGGCAATGGGGACTAGCGGGAAAAGGCAGTATTTT.

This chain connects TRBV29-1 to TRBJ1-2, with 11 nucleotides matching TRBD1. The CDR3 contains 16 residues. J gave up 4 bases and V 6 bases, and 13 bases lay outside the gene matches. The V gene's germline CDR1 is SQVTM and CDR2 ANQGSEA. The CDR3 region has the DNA TGCAGCGTCCCGGACAGGGGGCCCACTTTTGTCTATGGCTACACCTTC. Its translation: CSVPDRGPTFVYGYTF.

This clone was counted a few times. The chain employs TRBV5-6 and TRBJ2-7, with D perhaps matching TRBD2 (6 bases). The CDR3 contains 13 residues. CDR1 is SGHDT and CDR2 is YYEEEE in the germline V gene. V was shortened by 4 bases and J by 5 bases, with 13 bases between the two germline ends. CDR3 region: CASSRGLYHEQYF. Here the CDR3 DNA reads TGTGCCAGCAGCCGGGGACTTTACCACGAGCAGTACTTC.

CDR3 bases: TGTGCCAGCAGCGTAGGAGCGAGCGGGAGGGCCACTGAGCAGTTCTTC. As protein: CASSVGASGRATEQFF. V gene TRBV9 combines with J gene TRBJ2-1, with 10 bases matching TRBD2. V gave up 0 bases and J gave up 9 bases; unmatched junction bases: 9. The CDR3 loop spans 16 amino acids. CDR1 and CDR2 from the germline V gene are SGDLS and YYNGEE.

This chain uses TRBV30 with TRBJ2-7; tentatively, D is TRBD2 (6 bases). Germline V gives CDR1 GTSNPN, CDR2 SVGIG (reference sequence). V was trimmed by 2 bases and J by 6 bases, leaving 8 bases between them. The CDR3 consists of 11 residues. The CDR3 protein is CAWSRRGEQYF. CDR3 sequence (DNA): TGTGCCTGGAGTCGGCGGGGCGAGCAGTACTTC.

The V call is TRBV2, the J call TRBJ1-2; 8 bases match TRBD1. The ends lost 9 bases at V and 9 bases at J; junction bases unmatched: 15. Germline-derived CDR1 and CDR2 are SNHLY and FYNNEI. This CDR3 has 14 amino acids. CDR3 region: CASTGQGPFWSYTF. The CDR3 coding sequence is TGTGCCAGTACCGGACAGGGTCCCTTTTGGAGCTACACCTTC.

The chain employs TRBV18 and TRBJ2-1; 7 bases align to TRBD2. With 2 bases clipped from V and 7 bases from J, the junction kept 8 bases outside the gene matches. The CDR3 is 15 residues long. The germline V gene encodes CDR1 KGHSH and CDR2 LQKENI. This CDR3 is CASSPGGSRVNEQFF. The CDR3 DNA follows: TGTGCCAGCTCACCAGGCGGGAGCAGGGTGAATGAGCAGTTCTTC. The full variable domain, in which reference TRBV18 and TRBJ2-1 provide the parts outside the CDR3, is NAGVMQNPRHLVRRRGQEARLRCSPMKGHSHVYWYRQLPEEGLKFMVYLQKENIIDESGMPKERFSAEFPKEGPSILRIQQVVRGDSAAYFCASSPGGSRVNEQFFGPGTRLTVL.

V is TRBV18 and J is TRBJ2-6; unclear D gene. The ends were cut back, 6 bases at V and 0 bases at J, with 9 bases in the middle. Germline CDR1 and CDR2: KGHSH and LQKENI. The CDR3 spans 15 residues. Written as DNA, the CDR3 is TGTGCCAGCTCCCACCAGAACTCTGGGGCCAACGTCCTGACTTTC. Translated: CASSHQNSGANVLTF.

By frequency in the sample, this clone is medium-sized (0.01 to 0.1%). The CDR3 DNA follows: TGTGCCAGCAGTGACCCCGGACAGGGAGGACAGCCCCAGCATTTT. Amino acids: CASSDPGQGGQPQHF. The V gene is TRBV6-1, the J gene TRBJ1-5; TRBD1 matches 8 bases. This CDR3 contains 15 residues. V shed 3 bases and J 7 bases; nucleotides not matched to a gene: 8. The V gene's germline CDR1 is MNHNS and CDR2 SASEGT.

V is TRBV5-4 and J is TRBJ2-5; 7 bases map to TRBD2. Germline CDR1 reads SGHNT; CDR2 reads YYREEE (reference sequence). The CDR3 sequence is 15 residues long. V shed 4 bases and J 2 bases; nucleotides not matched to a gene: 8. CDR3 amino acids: CASSLDGLGQETQYF. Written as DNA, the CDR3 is TGTGCCAGCAGCCTAGATGGACTAGGGCAAGAGACCCAGTACTTC.

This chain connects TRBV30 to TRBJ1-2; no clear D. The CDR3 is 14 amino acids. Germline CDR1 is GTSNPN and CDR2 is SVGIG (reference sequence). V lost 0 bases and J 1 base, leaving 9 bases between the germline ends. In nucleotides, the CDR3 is TGTGCCTGGAGTGTTCAGGCGATTAACTATGGCTACACCTTC. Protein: CAWSVQAINYGYTF.

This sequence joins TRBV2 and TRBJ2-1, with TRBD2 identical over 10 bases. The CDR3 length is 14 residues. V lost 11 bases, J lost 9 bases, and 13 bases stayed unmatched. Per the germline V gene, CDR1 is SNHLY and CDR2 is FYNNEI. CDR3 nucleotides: TGTGCCGGGAGAAGCGGGAGGGCCGAGGGTGAGCAGTTCTTC. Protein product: CAGRSGRAEGEQFF.

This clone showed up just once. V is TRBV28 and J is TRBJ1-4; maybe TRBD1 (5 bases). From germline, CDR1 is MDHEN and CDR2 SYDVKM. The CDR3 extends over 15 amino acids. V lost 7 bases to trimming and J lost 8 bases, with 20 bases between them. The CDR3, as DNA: TGTGCCAGCAAACCTGGGGGGTTGCCACCCGAAAAACTGTTTTTT. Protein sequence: CASKPGGLPPEKLFF.